This T cell receptor (beta chain) is from a study of CXCR3-negative and CXCR3-positive naive CD8 T cells. Study results and limitations: For the naive subsets, surface CD5 was similar, and TCR strength was inferred from TRB CDR3 properties. The study found CXCR3 expression partially decreased after cryopreservation and ran most assays on fresh PBMCs. TRB CDR3s of CXCR3-positive naive cells were more hydrophobic than those of CXCR3-negative naive cells. Naive subsets were similarly diverse, while memory CD8+ repertoires were much less diverse.

By phenotype, naive CD8+ T cells were CD45RO-CCR7+CD27+CD95-. In preparing the TRB cDNA libraries, 5' RACE with UMI labels was used. Each CDR3 protein gets one entry in TCRdb, which reprocessed the 5' RACE reads and gives no DNA. Its table records some 120,000 distinct CDR3 sequences. With regard to this clonotype: What it binds is not known.

The germline CDR1 and CDR2 sequences are SQVTM and ANQGSEA. CDR3 length: 14 amino acids. The chain carries TRBV29-1 and TRBJ1-1. The sample consisted of naive CXCR3+ CD8+ T cells from blood. Noted subset: CD45RO-CCR7+CD27+CD95- naive CD8+ T cells expressing CXCR3 (TNR3+). The clonotype comes from a human donor in good health. Some clones in this sample may be carry-over from other donors' samples. The CDR3 protein is CSVEAGIMNTEAFF.